This T cell receptor beta chain was retrieved from a study of preoperative IRX-2 immunotherapy in early breast cancer. CDR3 length: 14 amino acids. Germline CDR1 and CDR2: MDHEN and SYDVKM. V was clipped by 6 bases and J by 8 bases; unmatched bases: 9. Assay: immunoSEQ multiplex PCR; the TCRdb copy retains only in-frame clones and omits some. The sample holds 35,000 to 50,000 clones, about 95% seen once. The treatment was: preoperative locoregional IRX-2 cytokine immunotherapy. Samples came from a phase Ib trial of preoperative locoregional IRX-2 cytokine immunotherapy. This sequence joins TRBV28 and TRBJ1-2; 10 positions agree with TRBD1. This TCR derives from a human donor with breast cancer. The material was tumor tissue, obtained after IRX-2 immunotherapy. This CDR3 is CASSWAGTGVGYTF. The CDR3 bases are TGTGCCAGCAGCTGGGCCGGGACAGGGGTCGGCTACACCTTC.